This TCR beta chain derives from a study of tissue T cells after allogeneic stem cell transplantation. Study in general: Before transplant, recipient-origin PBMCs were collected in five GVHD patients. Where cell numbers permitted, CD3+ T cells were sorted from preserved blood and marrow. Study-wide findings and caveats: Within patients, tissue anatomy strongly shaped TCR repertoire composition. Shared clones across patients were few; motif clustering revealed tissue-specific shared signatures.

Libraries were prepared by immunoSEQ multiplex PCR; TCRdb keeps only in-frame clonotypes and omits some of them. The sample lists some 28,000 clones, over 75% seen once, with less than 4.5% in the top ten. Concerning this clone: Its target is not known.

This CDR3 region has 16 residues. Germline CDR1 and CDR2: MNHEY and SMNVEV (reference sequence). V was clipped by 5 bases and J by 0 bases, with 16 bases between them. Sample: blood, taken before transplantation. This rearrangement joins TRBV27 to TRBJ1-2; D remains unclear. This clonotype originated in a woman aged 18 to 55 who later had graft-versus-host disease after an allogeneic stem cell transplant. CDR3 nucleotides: TGTGCCAGCAGTGGGCAGACCACTCATTCTAACTATGGCTACACCTTC. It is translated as CASSGQTTHSNYGYTF.